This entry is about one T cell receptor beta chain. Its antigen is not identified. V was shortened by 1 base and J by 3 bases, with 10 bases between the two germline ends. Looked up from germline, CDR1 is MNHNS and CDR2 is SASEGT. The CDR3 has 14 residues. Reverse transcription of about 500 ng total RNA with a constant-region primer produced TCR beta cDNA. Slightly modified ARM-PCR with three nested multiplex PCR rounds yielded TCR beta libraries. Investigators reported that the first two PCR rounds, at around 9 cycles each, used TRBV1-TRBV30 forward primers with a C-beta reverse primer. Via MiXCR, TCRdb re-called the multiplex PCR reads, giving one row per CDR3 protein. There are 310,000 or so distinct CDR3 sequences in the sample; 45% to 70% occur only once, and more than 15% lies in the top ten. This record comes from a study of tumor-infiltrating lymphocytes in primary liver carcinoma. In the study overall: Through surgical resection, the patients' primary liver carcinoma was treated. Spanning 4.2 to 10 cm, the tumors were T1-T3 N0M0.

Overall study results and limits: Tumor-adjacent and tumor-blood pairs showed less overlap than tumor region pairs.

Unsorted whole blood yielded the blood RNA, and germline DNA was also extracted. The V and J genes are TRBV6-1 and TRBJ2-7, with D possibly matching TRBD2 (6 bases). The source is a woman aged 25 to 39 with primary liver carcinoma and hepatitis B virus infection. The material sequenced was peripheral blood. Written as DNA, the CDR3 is TGTGCCAGCAGTGAAGTCAGGACTAACTACGAGCAGTACTTC. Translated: CASSEVRTNYEQYF.